These 5 T cell receptor beta chains were sequenced from one sample in a study of OX40 agonist ivuxolimab in advanced cancers. Profiled with immunoSEQ multiplex PCR; TCRdb holds only in-frame clones, not every one. The data contain around 66,000 clones, about nine tenths of them singletons. The source was CD4+ or CD8+ T cells sorted from blood, collected in a trial of the OX40 agonist ivuxolimab. All receptors come from an adult with an advanced solid tumor such as melanoma, head and neck, liver or kidney cancer.

The chain recombines TRBV28 with TRBJ1-5, with TRBD1 matching 9 bases. CDR1 is MDHEN and CDR2 is SYDVKM in the germline V gene. The CDR3 has 16 amino acids. After removal of 5 bases from V and 5 bases from J, the junction contained 10 bases not matched to a gene. Here the CDR3 reads CASSLYPDRGDQPQHF. The CDR3, as DNA: TGTGCCAGCAGTCTGTATCCGGACAGGGGCGATCAGCCCCAGCATTTT.

The chain is built from TRBV9 and TRBJ2-2; D unclear. CDR3 length: 16 amino acids. Germline CDR1 reads SGDLS; CDR2 reads YYNGEE. The germline V and J ends were trimmed by 0 bases and 0 bases, with 9 bases remaining between them. In nucleotides, the CDR3 is TGTGCCAGCAGCGTAGATGTAGACGCGAACACCGGGGAGCTGTTTTTT. Amino acid sequence: CASSVDVDANTGELFF.

The chain couples TRBV6-4 to TRBJ1-1; 7 bases fit TRBD1. The trim removed 7 bases at V and 0 bases at J, leaving 5 bases unmatched. Germline V gene lookup returns CDR1 MRHNA and CDR2 SNTAGT. The CDR3 loop spans 14 amino acids. DNA of the CDR3: TGTGCCAGCAAAGAGGACAGGTTGAACACTGAAGCTTTCTTT. Encoded protein: CASKEDRLNTEAFF.

This clone was counted only a few times. This CDR3 reads CSVSSNTEAFF. DNA for the CDR3: TGCAGCGTTTCATCGAACACTGAAGCTTTCTTT. The genes are TRBV29-1 and TRBJ1-1; unclear D gene. In germline, CDR1 is SQVTM, CDR2 ANQGSEA. This CDR3 has 11 residues. V lost 5 bases and J 1 base, leaving 5 bases between the germline ends.

This clone was recorded only once. V usage is TRBV9 and J usage is TRBJ2-7, with TRBD2 identical over 7 bases. Germline V CDR1 and CDR2: SGDLS, YYNGEE. This CDR3 spans 15 amino acids. Trimming removed 3 bases from V and 2 bases from J; junction bases left unmatched: 8. The CDR3 DNA sequence: TGTGCCAGCAGCGCGGACCCTGGGGGGGCCTACGAGCAGTACTTC. This sequence encodes CASSADPGGAYEQYF.